Sequencing of this TCR beta chain was carried out in a study of graft-versus-host responses after intestinal transplantation. As regards this clone: Its antigen remains unidentified.

Libraries were prepared by immunoSEQ multiplex PCR; TCRdb keeps only in-frame clonotypes and omits some of them. The sample has tens of thousands of clones, nearly 90% seen once. The CDR3 runs 16 residues. Between the trimmed V and J ends, which lost 0 bases and 3 bases, there was a span of 14 bases. Germline lookup yields CDR1 LGHNA and CDR2 YNFKEQ. This sequence originates from a human donor who was the organ donor for an intestinal transplant. The source was unstimulated CD8+ T cells sorted from spleen or lymph node cells, collected before transplant. The V and J genes are TRBV4-2 and TRBJ1-1, with D possibly matching TRBD1 (6 bases). The CDR3 DNA is TGTGCCAGCAGCCAAGACGCCGCGACAGGCTACACTGAAGCTTTCTTT. Translation: CASSQDAATGYTEAFF.